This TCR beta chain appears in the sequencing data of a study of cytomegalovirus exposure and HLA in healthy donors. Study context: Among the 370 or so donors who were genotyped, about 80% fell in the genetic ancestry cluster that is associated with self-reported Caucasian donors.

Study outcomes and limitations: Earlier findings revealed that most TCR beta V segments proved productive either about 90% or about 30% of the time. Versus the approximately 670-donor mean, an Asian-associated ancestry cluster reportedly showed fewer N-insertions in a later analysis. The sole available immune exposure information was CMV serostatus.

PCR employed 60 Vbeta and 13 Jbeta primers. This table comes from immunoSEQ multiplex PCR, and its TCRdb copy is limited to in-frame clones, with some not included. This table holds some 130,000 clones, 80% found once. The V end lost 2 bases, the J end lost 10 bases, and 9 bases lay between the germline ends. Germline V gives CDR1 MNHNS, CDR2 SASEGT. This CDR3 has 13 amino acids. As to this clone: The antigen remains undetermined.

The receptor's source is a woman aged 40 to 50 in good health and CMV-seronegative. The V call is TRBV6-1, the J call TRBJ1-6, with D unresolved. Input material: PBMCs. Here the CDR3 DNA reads TGTGCCAGCAGTGAACTCGGGTACTCACCCCTCCACTTT. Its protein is CASSELGYSPLHF.